One and the same sample provided the 8 T cell receptor beta chains below, sequenced in a study of T-cell memory formation after mild COVID-19. Via MiXCR, TCRdb re-called the 5' RACE reads, giving one row per CDR3 protein. Of approximately 200,000 distinct CDR3 sequences listed, approximately 16% are singletons. The sequencing input was PBMCs or a T cell subset sorted from them (not recorded which). Source of these receptors: an adult woman who had mild COVID-19 (a few samples of this study predate the infection). Cell type and time point are not known.

The chain is built from TRBV20-1 and TRBJ1-4; D unclear. V lost 4 bases, J lost 8 bases, and 8 bases lay in between. In germline, CDR1 is DFQATT, CDR2 SNEGSKA (reference sequence). The CDR3 consists of 11 residues. CDR3: CSAMAAEKLFF. The CDR3 region has the DNA TGCAGTGCTATGGCTGCCGAAAAACTGTTTTTT.

This clonotype has only a few counts. The V call is TRBV5-1, the J call TRBJ2-6; D remains ambiguous. The CDR3 runs to 16 residues. The germline V gene encodes CDR1 SGHRS and CDR2 YFSETQ. V lost 4 bases, J lost 4 bases, and 15 bases lay in between. This CDR3 is CASSPGPSTGANVLTF. The CDR3 DNA follows: TGCGCCAGCAGCCCCGGGCCATCGACAGGGGCCAACGTCCTGACTTTC.

This chain connects TRBV5-1 to TRBJ2-2; no clear D. The germline gives CDR1 SGHRS, CDR2 YFSETQ. V was clipped by 1 base and J by 4 bases, with 5 bases between them. The CDR3 is 13 residues long. CDR3 in amino acids: CASSLMVTGELFF. CDR3 coding DNA: TGCGCCAGCAGCTTGATGGTCACCGGGGAGCTGTTTTTT.

The gene calls are TRBV29-1 and TRBJ2-7; TRBD2 agrees at 9 bases. After removal of 3 bases from V and 2 bases from J, the junction contained 5 bases not matched to a gene. Germline assignment: CDR1 SQVTM and CDR2 ANQGSEA. This CDR3 is 14 amino acids long. CDR3 amino acids: CSVEAGGVTYEQYF. The CDR3 DNA sequence: TGCAGCGTTGAGGCGGGAGGGGTGACCTACGAGCAGTACTTC.

This clonotype has ten or more counts. The chain carries TRBV19 and TRBJ2-6, with TRBD1 identical over 9 bases. This CDR3 is built from 15 residues. The germline V gene has CDR1 LNHDA and CDR2 SQIVND (reference sequence). The V gene end was trimmed by 5 bases and the J gene end by 5 bases; junction bases not matched to a gene: 4. The CDR3 DNA sequence: TGTGCCAGTAGTTCGGACAGGGGAAGGGCCAACGTCCTGACTTTC. It codes for CASSSDRGRANVLTF.

This clonotype was recorded many times. The rearrangement uses TRBV12-3 or TRBV12-4 and TRBJ2-1; no clear D. CDR3 length: 11 residues. V gave up 4 bases and J gave up 8 bases, with 6 bases separating them. The CDR3 sequence is CASSSLDEQFF. The CDR3 DNA sequence: TGTGCCAGCAGTTCTTTAGATGAGCAGTTCTTC.

This sequence joins TRBV4-1 and TRBJ2-1; D is perhaps TRBD1 or TRBD2 (5 bases each). Germline V gives CDR1 MGHRA, CDR2 YSYEKL. The CDR3 is made up of 15 amino acids. V was clipped by 2 bases and J by 5 bases, with 13 bases between them. Here the CDR3 reads CASSQQRGIDNEQFF. The CDR3, as DNA: TGCGCCAGCAGCCAACAGAGGGGAATCGACAATGAGCAGTTCTTC.

The sample holds a few counts of this clonotype. This sequence joins TRBV12-3 or TRBV12-4 and TRBJ2-1; 7 bases align to TRBD2. The CDR3 is 16 amino acids. The junction had 12 bases not matched to a gene; V was cut back by 6 bases and J by 4 bases. The CDR3 loop reads CASRKAGERTYNEQFF. In DNA form, the CDR3 reads TGTGCCAGCAGGAAGGCGGGGGAGCGAACTTACAATGAGCAGTTCTTC.